The clone carrying this TCR beta chain was counted a few times. Antigen unknown. The authors ran a second PCR of 7 to 11 cycles using a sample-barcoded 5' primer and a J-beta primer mix. TCRdb recomputed calls from the 5' RACE reads with MiXCR, one row per CDR3 protein. Among roughly 500,000 distinct CDR3 sequences listed, about 25% were seen once. These data come from a study of blood T cells in healthy people across ages. Study-wide results and limits: Older individuals had lower TCR beta diversity per million T cells (the decline was roughly linear).

The CDR3 contains 14 residues. V was pared by 5 bases and J by 2 bases, with 13 bases between. This sample was shared with a second study, whose subject was T cells of mothers and their children. From that report: All donors were healthy and Caucasian; they were three mothers and their six children. The authors identified no persistent microchimeric T cell clones.

Specimen: blood. The TCR originated in a boy between 10 and 17 years old in good health. The chain carries TRBV12-3 or TRBV12-4 and TRBJ2-7; D is unresolved. The CDR3 DNA reads TGTGCCAGCAGTCCAAGGACGAGGACCTACGAGCAGTACTTC. Its protein is CASSPRTRTYEQYF.